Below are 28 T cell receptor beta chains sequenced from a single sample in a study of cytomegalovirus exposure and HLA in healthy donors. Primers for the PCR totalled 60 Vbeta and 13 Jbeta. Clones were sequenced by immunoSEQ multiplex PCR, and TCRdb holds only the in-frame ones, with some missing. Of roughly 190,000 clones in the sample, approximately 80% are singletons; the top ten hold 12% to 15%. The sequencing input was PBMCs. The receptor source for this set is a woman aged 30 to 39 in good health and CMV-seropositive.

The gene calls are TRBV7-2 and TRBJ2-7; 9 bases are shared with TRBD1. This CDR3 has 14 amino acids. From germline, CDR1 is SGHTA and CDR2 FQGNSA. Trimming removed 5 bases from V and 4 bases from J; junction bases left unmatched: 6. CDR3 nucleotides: TGTGCCAGCAGCCCCGGGACAGGGAGGTACGAGCAGTACTTC. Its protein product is CASSPGTGRYEQYF.

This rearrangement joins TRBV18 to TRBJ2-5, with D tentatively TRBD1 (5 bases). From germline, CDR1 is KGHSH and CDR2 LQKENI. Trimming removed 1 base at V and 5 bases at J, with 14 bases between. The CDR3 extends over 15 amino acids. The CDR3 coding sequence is TGTGCCAGCTCACCACGGCAGGGCCTGGCGGAGACCCAGTACTTC. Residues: CASSPRQGLAETQYF.

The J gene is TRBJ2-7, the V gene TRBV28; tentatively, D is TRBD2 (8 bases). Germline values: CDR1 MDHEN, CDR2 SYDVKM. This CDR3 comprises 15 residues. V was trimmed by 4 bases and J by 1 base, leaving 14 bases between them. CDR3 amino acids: CASSSGGTESYEQYF. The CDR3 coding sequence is TGTGCCAGCAGTTCGGGGGGGACAGAGTCCTACGAGCAGTACTTC.

The CDR3 nucleotides are TGCGCCAGCAGCCCCCGACAGGGGGCGAGAGAGACCCAGTACTTC. It specifies CASSPRQGARETQYF. The chain joins TRBV5-1 to TRBJ2-5; 10 bases are shared with TRBD1. The germline CDR1 and CDR2 sequences are SGHRS and YFSETQ. The CDR3 is 15 amino acids. Trimming cost V 4 bases and J 4 bases; bases outside gene matches: 7.

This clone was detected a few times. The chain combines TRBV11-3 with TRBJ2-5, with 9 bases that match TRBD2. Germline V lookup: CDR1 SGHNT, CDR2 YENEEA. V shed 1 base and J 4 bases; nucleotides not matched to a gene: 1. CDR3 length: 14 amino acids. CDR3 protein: CASSLVAGVETQYF. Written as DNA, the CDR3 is TGTGCCAGCAGCTTAGTAGCGGGAGTAGAGACCCAGTACTTC.

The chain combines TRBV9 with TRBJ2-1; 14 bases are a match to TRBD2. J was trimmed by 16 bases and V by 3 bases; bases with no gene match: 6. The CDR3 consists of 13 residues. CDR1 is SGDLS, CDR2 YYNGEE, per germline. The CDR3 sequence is CASSAGLAGDLFF. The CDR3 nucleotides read TGTGCCAGCAGCGCGGGACTAGCGGGAGACCTATTCTTC.

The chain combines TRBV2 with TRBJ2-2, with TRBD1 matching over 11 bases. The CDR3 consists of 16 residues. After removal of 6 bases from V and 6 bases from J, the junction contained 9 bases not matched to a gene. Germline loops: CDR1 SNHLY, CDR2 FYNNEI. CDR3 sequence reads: CASRLHRDRGAGELFF. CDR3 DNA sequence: TGTGCCAGCAGACTGCACCGGGACAGGGGGGCCGGGGAGCTGTTTTTT.

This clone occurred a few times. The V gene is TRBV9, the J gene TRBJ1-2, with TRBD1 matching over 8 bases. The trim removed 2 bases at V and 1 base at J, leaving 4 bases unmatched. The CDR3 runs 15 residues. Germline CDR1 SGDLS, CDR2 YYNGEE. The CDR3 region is CASSVGQGFNYGYTF. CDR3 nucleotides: TGTGCCAGCAGCGTCGGACAGGGTTTTAACTATGGCTACACCTTC.

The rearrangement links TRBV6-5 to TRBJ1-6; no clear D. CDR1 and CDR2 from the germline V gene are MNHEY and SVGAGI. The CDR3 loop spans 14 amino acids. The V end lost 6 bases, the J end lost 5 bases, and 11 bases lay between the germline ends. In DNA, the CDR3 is TGTGCCAGCAGCTGGGCAGAGCATAATTCACCCCTCCACTTT. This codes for CASSWAEHNSPLHF.

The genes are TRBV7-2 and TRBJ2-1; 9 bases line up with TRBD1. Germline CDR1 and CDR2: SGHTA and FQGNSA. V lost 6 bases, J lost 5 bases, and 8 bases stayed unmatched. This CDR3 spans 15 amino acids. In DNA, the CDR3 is TGTGCCAGCAGTCGTTACCGGGACAGGGACAATGAGCAGTTCTTC. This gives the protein CASSRYRDRDNEQFF.

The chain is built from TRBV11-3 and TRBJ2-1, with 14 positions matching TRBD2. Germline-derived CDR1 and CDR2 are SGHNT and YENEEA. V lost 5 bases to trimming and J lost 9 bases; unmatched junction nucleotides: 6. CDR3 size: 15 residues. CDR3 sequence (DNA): TGTGCCAGCAGCCCGGGACTAGCGGGAGTACTTGAGCAGTTCTTC. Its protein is CASSPGLAGVLEQFF.

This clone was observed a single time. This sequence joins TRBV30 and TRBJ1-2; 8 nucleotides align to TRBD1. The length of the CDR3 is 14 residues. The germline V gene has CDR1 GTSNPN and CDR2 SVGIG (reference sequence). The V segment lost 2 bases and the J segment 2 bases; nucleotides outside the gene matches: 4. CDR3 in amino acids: CAWSRQGLNYGYTF. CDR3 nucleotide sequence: TGTGCCTGGAGTAGACAGGGGTTGAACTATGGCTACACCTTC.

The CDR3 DNA reads as TGTGCCTGGAGCCCCCTGGACAGGGGAGGCTCCTACGAGCAGTACTTC. This codes for CAWSPLDRGGSYEQYF. The chain carries TRBV30 and TRBJ2-7; 9 bases align to TRBD1. V was pared by 3 bases and J by 0 bases, with 9 bases of the junction left unmatched. CDR3 length: 16 residues. Germline lookup yields CDR1 GTSNPN and CDR2 SVGIG (reference sequence).

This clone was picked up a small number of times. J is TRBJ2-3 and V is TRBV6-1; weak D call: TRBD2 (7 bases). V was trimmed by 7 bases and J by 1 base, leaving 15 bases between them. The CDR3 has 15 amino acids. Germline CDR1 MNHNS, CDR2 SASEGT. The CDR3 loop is CASMLVGGRTDTQYF. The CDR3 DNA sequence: TGTGCCAGCATGCTTGTGGGGGGGCGCACAGATACGCAGTATTTT.

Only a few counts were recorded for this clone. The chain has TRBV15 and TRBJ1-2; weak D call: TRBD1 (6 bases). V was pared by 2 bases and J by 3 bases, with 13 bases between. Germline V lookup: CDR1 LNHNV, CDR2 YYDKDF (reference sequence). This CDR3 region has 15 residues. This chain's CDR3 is CATSRRQVLDYGYTF. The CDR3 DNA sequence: TGTGCCACCAGCAGAAGACAGGTACTAGACTATGGCTACACCTTC.

CDR3 protein: CASSGFVSGNTIYF. CDR3 DNA sequence: TGTGCCAGTTCAGGGTTCGTCTCAGGAAACACCATATATTTT. This chain links TRBV6-5 with TRBJ1-3; a possible D gene is TRBD1 (5 bases). The CDR3 loop spans 14 amino acids. The germline CDR1 and CDR2 sequences are MNHEY and SVGAGI. Trimming removed 9 bases at V and 4 bases at J, with 16 bases between.

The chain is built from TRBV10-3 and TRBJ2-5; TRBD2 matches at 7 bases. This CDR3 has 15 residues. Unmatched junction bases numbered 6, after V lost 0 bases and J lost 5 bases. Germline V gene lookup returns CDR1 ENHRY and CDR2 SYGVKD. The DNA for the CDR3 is TGTGCCATCAGTGAGTCGATGGGGGAGGGGGAGACCCAGTACTTC. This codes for CAISESMGEGETQYF.

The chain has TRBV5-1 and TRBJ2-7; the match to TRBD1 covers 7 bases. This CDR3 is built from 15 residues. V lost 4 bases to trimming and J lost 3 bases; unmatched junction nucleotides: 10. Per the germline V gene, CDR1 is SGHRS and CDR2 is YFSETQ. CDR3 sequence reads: CASSPRMGQSYEQYF. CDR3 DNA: TGCGCCAGCAGCCCGAGGATGGGACAGAGCTACGAGCAGTACTTC.

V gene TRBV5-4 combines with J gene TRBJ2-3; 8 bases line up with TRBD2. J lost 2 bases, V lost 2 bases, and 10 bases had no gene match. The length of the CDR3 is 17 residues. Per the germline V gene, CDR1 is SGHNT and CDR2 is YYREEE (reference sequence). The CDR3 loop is CASSLRAGGISTDTQYF. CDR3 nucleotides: TGTGCCAGCAGCTTAAGGGCGGGAGGAATATCCACAGATACGCAGTATTTT.

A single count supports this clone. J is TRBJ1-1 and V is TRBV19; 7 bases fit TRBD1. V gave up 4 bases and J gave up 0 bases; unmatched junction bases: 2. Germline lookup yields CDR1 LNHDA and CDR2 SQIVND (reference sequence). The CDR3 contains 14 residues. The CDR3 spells CASSRTGLNTEAFF. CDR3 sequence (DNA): TGTGCCAGTAGTAGGACAGGCTTGAACACTGAAGCTTTCTTT.

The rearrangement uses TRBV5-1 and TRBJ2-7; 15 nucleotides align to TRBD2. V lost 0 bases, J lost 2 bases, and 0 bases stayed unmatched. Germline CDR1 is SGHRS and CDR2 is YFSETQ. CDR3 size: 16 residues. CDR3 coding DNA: TGCGCCAGCAGCTTGGGGACTAGCGGGGGGGCCTACGAGCAGTACTTC. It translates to CASSLGTSGGAYEQYF.

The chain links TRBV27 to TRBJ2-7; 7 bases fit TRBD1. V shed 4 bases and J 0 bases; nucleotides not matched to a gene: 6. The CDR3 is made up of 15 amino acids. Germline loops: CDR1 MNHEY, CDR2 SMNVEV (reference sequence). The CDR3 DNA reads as TGTGCCAGCAGTTCCCGGGACAGCCTCTCCTACGAGCAGTACTTC. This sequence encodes CASSSRDSLSYEQYF.

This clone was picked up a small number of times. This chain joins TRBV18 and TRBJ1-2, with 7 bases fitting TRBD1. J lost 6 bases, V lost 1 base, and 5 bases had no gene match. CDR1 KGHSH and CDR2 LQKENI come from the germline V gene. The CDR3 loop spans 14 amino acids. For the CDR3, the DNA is TGTGCCAGCTCACCACAACAGGGGAGAGATGGCTACACCTTC. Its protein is CASSPQQGRDGYTF.

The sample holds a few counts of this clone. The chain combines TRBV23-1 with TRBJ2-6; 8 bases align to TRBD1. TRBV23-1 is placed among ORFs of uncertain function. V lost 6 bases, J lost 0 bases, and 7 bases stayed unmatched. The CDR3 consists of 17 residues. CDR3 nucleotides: TGCGCCAGCAGCCGACAGGGGTCACCCTCTGGGGCCAACGTCCTGACTTTC. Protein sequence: CASSRQGSPSGANVLTF.

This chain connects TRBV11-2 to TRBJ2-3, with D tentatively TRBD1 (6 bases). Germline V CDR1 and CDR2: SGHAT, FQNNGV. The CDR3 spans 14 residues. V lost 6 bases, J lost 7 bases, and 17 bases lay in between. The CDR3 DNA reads TGTGCCAGCAGGACCGGGATTCAGGGGTATACGCAGTATTTT. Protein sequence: CASRTGIQGYTQYF.

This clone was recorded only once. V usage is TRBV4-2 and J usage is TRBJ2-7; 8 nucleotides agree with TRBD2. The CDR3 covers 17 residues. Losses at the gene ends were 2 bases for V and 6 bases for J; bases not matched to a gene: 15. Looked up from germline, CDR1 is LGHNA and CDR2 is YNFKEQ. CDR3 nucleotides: TGTGCCAGCAGCCAACCCCTTCAAGCGGGGGCCCGCGGCGAGCAGTACTTC. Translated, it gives CASSQPLQAGARGEQYF.

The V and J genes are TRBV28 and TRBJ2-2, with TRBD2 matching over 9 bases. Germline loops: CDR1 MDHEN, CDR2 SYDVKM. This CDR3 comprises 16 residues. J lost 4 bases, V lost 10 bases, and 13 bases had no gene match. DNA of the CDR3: TGTGCCACCAATCACCCGGGCGGGGGGGTCACCGGGGAGCTGTTTTTT. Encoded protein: CATNHPGGGVTGELFF.

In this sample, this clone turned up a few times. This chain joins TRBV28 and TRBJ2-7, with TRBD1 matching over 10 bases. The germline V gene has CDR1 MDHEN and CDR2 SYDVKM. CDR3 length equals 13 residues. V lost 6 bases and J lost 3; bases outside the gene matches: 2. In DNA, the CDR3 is TGTGCCAGCAGGACAGGGGGCTACTACGAGCAGTACTTC. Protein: CASRTGGYYEQYF.